This TCR beta chain was obtained from a study of CD8+ T cells in alopecia areata. CDR3 length: 12 amino acids. Trimming removed 6 bases at V and 4 bases at J, with 12 bases between. Looked up from germline, CDR1 is SQVTM and CDR2 is ANQGSEA. RNA was isolated and reverse transcribed to cDNA, the sequencing template. The protocol was immunoSEQ multiplex PCR, while the TCRdb copy is restricted to in-frame clones and leaves out a portion. The sample carries over 85,000 clones, 35% to 50% recorded once. Turning to this clone: Its antigen is unidentified.

Points from the study as a whole: Alphabeta T cells residing in normal skin are also sequenced in scalp samples. Lesional scalp, especially alopecia totalis/universalis, showed higher clonality than normal scalp.

Both peripheral blood and punch biopsies of lesional scalp skin were obtained from patients who had alopecia areata. This clonotype originated in a human donor with alopecia areata. The chain carries TRBV29-1 and TRBJ1-2; the D gene is possibly TRBD1 (5 bases). The sample consisted of CD4+ T cells sorted from blood. The CDR3 region is CSVGVDVYGYTF. Written as DNA, the CDR3 is TGCAGCGTGGGGGTTGATGTCTATGGCTACACCTTC.